This section outlines one T cell receptor beta chain sequence together with its context. Only in-frame clones appear in the TCRdb table, and some are missing; sequencing was by immunoSEQ multiplex PCR. The sample contains 700,000 to 750,000 clones, roughly 88% of which appear only once. The record originates from a study of shared T cell receptors in the human thymus. Looked up from germline, CDR1 is MGHRA and CDR2 is YSYEKL. Trimming cost V 4 bases and J 7 bases; bases outside gene matches: 7. CDR3 size: 16 residues. In addition, the sample was reused for a study of human thymus T cells.

This sequence originates from a girl less than two years old with a congenital heart defect. The chain uses TRBV4-1 and TRBJ2-1, with 13 bases matching TRBD2. Sequencing used thymocytes. The CDR3 DNA reads TGCGCCAGCAGCCCACTACTAGCGGGGGGGATAAATGAGCAGTTCTTC. It codes for CASSPLLAGGINEQFF.